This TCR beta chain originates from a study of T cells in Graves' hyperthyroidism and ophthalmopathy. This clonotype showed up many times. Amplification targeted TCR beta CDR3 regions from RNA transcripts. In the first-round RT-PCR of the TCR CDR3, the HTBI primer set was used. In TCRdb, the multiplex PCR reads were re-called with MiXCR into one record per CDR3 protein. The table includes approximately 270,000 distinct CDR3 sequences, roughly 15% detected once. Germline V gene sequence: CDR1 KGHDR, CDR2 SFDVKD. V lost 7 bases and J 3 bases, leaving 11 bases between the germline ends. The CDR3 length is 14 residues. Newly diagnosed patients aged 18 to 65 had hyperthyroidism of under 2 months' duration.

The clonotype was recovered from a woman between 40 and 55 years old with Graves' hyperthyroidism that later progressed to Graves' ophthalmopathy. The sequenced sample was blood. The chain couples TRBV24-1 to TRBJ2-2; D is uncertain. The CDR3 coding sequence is TGTGCCACCAGCCAAAGTCGGGACACCGGGGAGCTGTTTTTT. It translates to CATSQSRDTGELFF.